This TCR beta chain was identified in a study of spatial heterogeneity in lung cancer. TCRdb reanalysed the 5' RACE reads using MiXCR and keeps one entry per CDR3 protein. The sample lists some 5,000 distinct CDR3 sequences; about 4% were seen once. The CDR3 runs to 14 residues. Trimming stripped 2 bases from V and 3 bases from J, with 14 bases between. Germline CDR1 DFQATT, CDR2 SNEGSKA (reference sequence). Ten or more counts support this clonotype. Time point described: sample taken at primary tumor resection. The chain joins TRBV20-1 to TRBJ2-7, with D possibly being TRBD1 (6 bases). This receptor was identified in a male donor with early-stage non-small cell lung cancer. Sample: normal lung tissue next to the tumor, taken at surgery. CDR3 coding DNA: TGCAGTGCTAGATCGGGAACAGGGAGCTACGAGCAGTACTTC. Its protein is CSARSGTGSYEQYF.